One sample yielded the 23 T cell receptor beta chains listed below, sequenced in a study of cytomegalovirus exposure and HLA in healthy donors. PCR primers comprised 60 Vbeta and 13 Jbeta primers. Assay used: immunoSEQ multiplex PCR; TCRdb lists only in-frame clones, some missing. Among around 150,000 clones listed, 68% were seen once. Sequenced sample: PBMCs. These receptors originate from a middle-aged man in good health and CMV-seronegative.

The chain employs TRBV5-1 and TRBJ2-5; D might be TRBD1 (6 bases). The CDR3 totals 14 residues. Germline V gene data show CDR1 as SGHRS and CDR2 as YFSETQ. V lost 4 bases to trimming and J lost 5 bases, with 15 bases between them. CDR3 sequence: CASSQNRAQETQYF. DNA for the CDR3: TGCGCCAGCAGCCAAAACAGGGCTCAGGAGACCCAGTACTTC.

This clone was seen only a few times. The genes are TRBV6-6 and TRBJ1-6; 7 bases align to TRBD1. The germline V gene has CDR1 MNHNY and CDR2 SVGAGI (reference sequence). The CDR3 is 16 amino acids. Losses at the gene ends were 0 bases for V and 3 bases for J; bases not matched to a gene: 2. The CDR3: CASSYSSGGYNSPLHF. The CDR3 DNA is TGTGCCAGCAGTTACTCCTCAGGGGGCTATAATTCACCCCTCCACTTT.

This chain connects TRBV18 to TRBJ1-2; 8 positions agree with TRBD1. Germline trimming cut 4 bases from V and 4 bases from J; bases unmatched to any gene: 5. CDR3 length equals 14 residues. Germline V CDR1 and CDR2: KGHSH, LQKENI. The CDR3 bases are TGTGCCAGCTCACTTCAGGGGGCCGGCTATGGCTACACCTTC. Protein: CASSLQGAGYGYTF.

This clone was counted between two and nine times. The rearrangement joins TRBV2 to TRBJ1-1, with TRBD1 identical over 8 bases. Germline CDR1 and CDR2: SNHLY and FYNNEI. Trimming took 10 bases from V and 3 from J; bases not matched to a gene: 10. The CDR3 consists of 14 residues. CDR3 DNA: TGTGCCACCACAACGACAGGGGTACACACTGAAGCTTTCTTT. Translated: CATTTTGVHTEAFF.

As regards this clone: This CDR3 is also generated by other DNA sequences in the sample. The chain links TRBV5-1 to TRBJ2-5; 7 nucleotides line up with TRBD1. Germline lookup yields CDR1 SGHRS and CDR2 YFSETQ. This CDR3 comprises 14 residues. V dropped 2 bases and J dropped 0; count of bases not matched to a gene: 1. The DNA of the CDR3 is TGCGCCAGCAGCTTCCAGGGGGACCAAGAGACCCAGTACTTC. The encoded protein is CASSFQGDQETQYF.

This clone has a single count. This chain links TRBV10-3 with TRBJ2-1; 8 bases align to TRBD2. The V and J ends lost 3 bases and 4 bases, in that order; junction bases with no gene match: 5. This CDR3 spans 15 amino acids. In germline, CDR1 is ENHRY, CDR2 SYGVKD. The CDR3 DNA sequence: TGTGCCATCAGTGAAATTAGCGGGGTGTACAATGAGCAGTTCTTC. This translates into CAISEISGVYNEQFF.

The gene calls are TRBV11-2 and TRBJ2-1; 8 bases line up with TRBD2. CDR3 length: 16 residues. V lost 7 bases and J lost 5; bases outside the gene matches: 13. CDR1 is SGHAT, CDR2 FQNNGV, per germline. The CDR3 sequence is CASTPLSGGRHNEQFF. The DNA of the CDR3 is TGTGCCAGCACCCCACTAAGCGGGGGCCGGCACAATGAGCAGTTCTTC.

This CDR3 reads CASSQPTGTPEAFF. The CDR3 DNA sequence: TGCGCCAGCAGCCAGCCGACAGGAACCCCTGAAGCTTTCTTT. This sequence joins TRBV4-1 and TRBJ1-1; D may be TRBD1 (6 bases). Germline CDR1 reads MGHRA; CDR2 reads YSYEKL. This CDR3 region has 14 residues. The V end was cut by 3 bases, the J end by 6 bases, with 14 bases between.

The chain employs TRBV27 and TRBJ1-5; D perhaps matches TRBD1 (6 bases). Trimming left V 5 bases short and J 1 base short, with 15 bases between. Per the germline V gene, CDR1 is MNHEY and CDR2 is SMNVEV (reference sequence). This CDR3 spans 16 amino acids. Here the CDR3 DNA reads TGTGCCAGCAGTCCGACCGGGACACGAAGCAATCAGCCCCAGCATTTT. Encoded protein: CASSPTGTRSNQPQHF.

The gene calls are TRBV4-2 and TRBJ2-3, with 13 bases identical to TRBD2. The CDR3 loop spans 19 amino acids. Trimming removed 1 base from V and 5 bases from J; junction bases left unmatched: 12. CDR1 and CDR2 (germline): LGHNA, YNFKEQ. CDR3 in amino acids: CASSQAGLAGLGHLDTQYF. The CDR3 nucleotides read TGTGCCAGCAGCCAAGCGGGACTAGCGGGGCTAGGCCATTTAGATACGCAGTATTTT.

Remarks on this clone: At one end, the junction sequence differs from germline, possibly due to a read error. The V call is TRBV12-5, the J call TRBJ2-7, with D perhaps TRBD1 (6 bases). Germline CDR1 LGHNT, CDR2 FRNRAP. The CDR3 contains 15 residues. CDR3 region: CASGLVAQGSYVQYF. CDR3 DNA: TGTGCTAGTGGTTTGGTGGCACAGGGTAGCTACGTGCAGTACTTC.

This rearrangement joins TRBV6-5 to TRBJ2-7; D is ambiguous. Germline V gives CDR1 MNHEY, CDR2 SVGAGI. Trimming removed 2 bases from V and 4 bases from J, with 12 bases in between. The CDR3 totals 14 residues. In DNA, the CDR3 is TGTGCCAGCAGTTACGGCAGGCAGAAATACGAGCAGTACTTC. Translating it yields CASSYGRQKYEQYF.

The V call is TRBV6-1, the J call TRBJ2-1; 11 positions match TRBD2. CDR1 is MNHNS and CDR2 is SASEGT in the germline V gene. The CDR3 covers 15 residues. Trimming took 7 bases from V and 7 from J; bases not matched to a gene: 9. This CDR3 reads CASKLLAGALNEQFF. CDR3 sequence (DNA): TGTGCCAGCAAGCTACTAGCGGGGGCGTTAAATGAGCAGTTCTTC.

This clone has a handful of counts. Other DNA sequences of this sample code for an identical CDR3. CDR3 loop: CSARDRGEQYF. Here the CDR3 DNA reads TGCAGTGCTAGAGATCGGGGGGAGCAGTACTTC. The chain couples TRBV20-1 to TRBJ2-7; D perhaps matches TRBD2 (6 bases). The germline V gene encodes CDR1 DFQATT and CDR2 SNEGSKA (reference sequence). The CDR3 is made up of 11 amino acids. Trimming cost V 0 bases and J 7 bases, with 7 bases left between them.

The chain couples TRBV6-5 to TRBJ1-4; possibly TRBD1 for D (5 bases). V lost 0 bases and J 2 bases, leaving 7 bases between the germline ends. This CDR3 comprises 15 residues. CDR1 is MNHEY and CDR2 is SVGAGI in the germline V gene. CDR3 region: CASSYSGGTNEKLFF. The CDR3 DNA follows: TGTGCCAGCAGTTACTCGGGGGGGACTAATGAAAAACTGTTTTTT.

The rearrangement uses TRBV5-6 and TRBJ1-2; D gene ambiguous. This CDR3 is 13 amino acids long. Per germline, CDR1 SGHDT and CDR2 YYEEEE. The V end lost 2 bases, the J end lost 4 bases, and 9 bases lay between the germline ends. The CDR3 spells CASSLTPPYGYTF. CDR3 DNA: TGTGCCAGCAGCTTAACACCGCCCTATGGCTACACCTTC.

The chain is built from TRBV5-1 and TRBJ2-7, with D perhaps TRBD2 (6 bases). Matching the DNA end better, TRBJ2-1 makes the J call doubtful. The CDR3 length is 16 residues. In germline, CDR1 is SGHRS, CDR2 YFSETQ. The DNA for the CDR3 is TGCGCCAGCAGCTTGGCCGGGGGAACCTCCTACAATGAGCAGTTCTTC. Protein product: CASSLAGGTSYNEQFF.

J is TRBJ1-5 and V is TRBV7-2; the D gene is possibly TRBD1 (6 bases). CDR3 length: 16 residues. The V gene lost 1 base and the J gene lost 1 base, with 11 bases spanning the gap. Germline CDR1 is SGHTA and CDR2 is FQGNSA. The CDR3 DNA reads as TGTGCCAGCAGCTTAGAGGGACATTCGAGCAATCAGCCCCAGCATTTT. Amino acids: CASSLEGHSSNQPQHF.

This clone was found a few times. This chain links TRBV6-1 with TRBJ1-1; 11 bases fit TRBD1. This CDR3 is built from 15 residues. CDR1 MNHNS and CDR2 SASEGT come from the germline V gene. V lost 1 base to trimming and J lost 6 bases; unmatched junction nucleotides: 4. The CDR3 DNA reads as TGTGCCAGCAGTGAAGAGGACAGGGGGCCCGCTGAAGCTTTCTTT. This translates into CASSEEDRGPAEAFF.

The rearrangement uses TRBV28 and TRBJ2-7; no clear D. CDR3 length: 14 residues. V was cut by 4 bases and J by 1 base, with 11 bases left in between. Germline lookup yields CDR1 MDHEN and CDR2 SYDVKM. The CDR3 DNA reads as TGTGCCAGCAGTTCCGACACCAATTCCTACGAGCAGTACTTC. This gives the protein CASSSDTNSYEQYF. The full variable domain, rest sourced from reference TRBV28 and TRBJ2-7, is DVKVTQSSRYLVKRTGEKVFLECVQDMDHENMFWYRQDPGLGLRLIYFSYDVKMKEKGDIPEGYSVSREKKERFSLILESASTNQTSMYLCASSSDTNSYEQYFGPGTRLTVT.

This clone has a handful of counts. The genes are TRBV18 and TRBJ2-7, with D tentatively TRBD2 (5 bases). CDR1 is KGHSH and CDR2 is LQKENI in the germline V gene. Trimming left V 0 bases short and J 1 base short, with 13 bases between. This CDR3 contains 16 residues. CDR3 DNA: TGTGCCAGCTCACCACCGAAGCGGTCCCTATCCTACGAGCAGTACTTC. It is translated as CASSPPKRSLSYEQYF.

CDR3 coding DNA: TGTGCCAGTAGGGGGGCAGGGAATAGCAATCAGCCCCAGCATTTT. It specifies CASRGAGNSNQPQHF. The chain links TRBV19 to TRBJ1-5; possible D gene TRBD1, 6 bases. Trimming pared 6 bases from V and 0 bases from J, leaving 12 bases between. There are 15 residues in the CDR3. CDR1 and CDR2 (germline): LNHDA, SQIVND (reference sequence).

About this clone: Relative to the germline gene, one junction end is altered; a read error may explain this. The chain uses TRBV6-5 and TRBJ1-6; D not certain. The germline V gene has CDR1 MNHEY and CDR2 SVGAGI. The CDR3 covers 16 residues. CDR3 nucleotides: TGTACCAGCAGTTATCTGTCTAGCTCCTATAATTCACCCCTCCACTTT. Translated, it gives CTSSYLSSSYNSPLHF.